One and the same sample provided the 17 T cell receptor beta chains below, sequenced in a study of T cells in Graves' hyperthyroidism and ophthalmopathy. From RNA transcripts, TCR beta CDR3 regions were amplified. In the first-round RT-PCR of the TCR CDR3, the HTBI primer set was used. TCRdb re-derived calls from the multiplex PCR reads in MiXCR, one entry per CDR3 protein. The sample gives about 600,000 distinct CDR3 sequences, 11% to 15% of which show up once; about 6.6% is in the top ten. Specimen: blood. Receptor source: a woman between 18 and 29 years old with Graves' ophthalmopathy.

This chain joins TRBV30 and TRBJ2-5; D possibly corresponds to TRBD2 (6 bases). Germline V gene lookup returns CDR1 GTSNPN and CDR2 SVGIG (reference sequence). The CDR3 has 15 residues. Trimming left V 3 bases short and J 5 bases short, with 19 bases between. This CDR3 is CAWRGGVPIRETQYF. The CDR3 nucleotides read TGTGCCTGGAGAGGAGGGGTCCCCATAAGGGAGACCCAGTACTTC.

This clonotype was found a few times. This rearrangement joins TRBV7-3 to TRBJ2-2; D perhaps matches TRBD2 (5 bases). The CDR3 totals 15 residues. The V end lost 5 bases, the J end lost 5 bases, and 15 bases lay between the germline ends. Germline values: CDR1 SGHTA, CDR2 FQGTGA. The CDR3 is CASSPASSETGELFF. For the CDR3, the DNA is TGTGCCAGCAGCCCAGCTAGCTCCGAAACCGGGGAGCTGTTTTTT.

J is TRBJ2-3 and V is TRBV5-4, with D unclear. Germline V gene sequence: CDR1 SGHNT, CDR2 YYREEE (reference sequence). The CDR3 covers 14 residues. The V gene lost 3 bases and the J gene lost 7 bases, with 15 bases spanning the gap. The CDR3 protein is CASSSEPGSNTQYF. The CDR3 DNA reads as TGTGCCAGCAGCTCAGAACCGGGTTCAAATACGCAGTATTTT.

The V and J genes are TRBV5-8 and TRBJ2-7; 8 nucleotides line up with TRBD2. CDR3 size: 15 residues. The germline CDR1 and CDR2 sequences are SGHTS and YDEGEE. With 9 bases clipped from V and 2 bases from J, the junction kept 13 bases outside the gene matches. CDR3 amino acids: CANDNSGKAPYEQYF. The CDR3 DNA follows: TGTGCCAACGACAATAGCGGGAAAGCCCCCTACGAGCAGTACTTC.

This clonotype was seen more than once but under ten times. The chain uses TRBV14 and TRBJ2-1, with a tentative D call TRBD2 (5 bases). V was clipped by 2 bases and J by 1 base, with 12 bases between them. The CDR3 contains 16 residues. Germline V CDR1 and CDR2: SGHDN, FVKESK. CDR3 in DNA: TGTGCCAGCAGCCAATCCTTTCCGGGATCCTACAATGAGCAGTTCTTC. Protein sequence: CASSQSFPGSYNEQFF.

This clonotype was recorded many times. The chain joins TRBV3-1 to TRBJ1-5, with a possible D match to TRBD1 (5 bases). The V end lost 5 bases, the J end lost 1 base, and 12 bases lay between the germline ends. The CDR3 covers 15 residues. CDR1 LGHDT and CDR2 YNNKEL come from the germline V gene (reference sequence). CDR3 bases: TGTGCCAGCAGCTGGGGGGTACAGAGCAATCAGCCCCAGCATTTT. Amino acid sequence: CASSWGVQSNQPQHF.

In its sample, this clonotype was seen many times. J is TRBJ2-3 and V is TRBV7-6; D ambiguous. V lost 1 base and J lost 2, with 10 bases in between. The CDR3 consists of 15 residues. Germline V gene data show CDR1 as SGHVS and CDR2 as FNYEAQ. This chain's CDR3 is CASSLGPEDTDTQYF. The DNA of the CDR3 is TGTGCCAGCAGCTTAGGGCCAGAAGACACAGATACGCAGTATTTT.

The rearrangement uses TRBV5-1 and TRBJ2-2; D is ambiguous. The CDR3 is 14 amino acids. The germline V gene encodes CDR1 SGHRS and CDR2 YFSETQ. Deletions cut 6 bases from V and 0 bases from J, with 9 bases between. The CDR3 coding sequence is TGCGCCAGCACGGGCAGTCCGAACACCGGGGAGCTGTTTTTT. It yields the protein CASTGSPNTGELFF.

This clonotype turned up a few times. The chain employs TRBV12-3 or TRBV12-4 and TRBJ2-3, with D perhaps matching TRBD2 (6 bases). This CDR3 has 14 residues. With 5 bases removed from V and 6 bases from J, the gap between germline ends came to 15 bases. In nucleotides, the CDR3 is TGTGCCAGCAGTCCGAGACTAGTAGCTGATACGCAGTATTTT. The encoded protein is CASSPRLVADTQYF.

There are a few counts of this clonotype. The chain carries TRBV20-1 and TRBJ2-7, with 11 bases aligning to TRBD2. CDR3 length: 14 amino acids. With V trimmed by 5 bases and J by 3 bases, 6 bases remained unmatched. Per germline, CDR1 DFQATT and CDR2 SNEGSKA (reference sequence). The CDR3: CSAETSGIGYEQYF. The CDR3 coding sequence is TGCAGTGCTGAGACTAGCGGGATAGGCTACGAGCAGTACTTC.

This sequence joins TRBV27 and TRBJ2-7; possible D gene TRBD2, 7 bases. With 5 bases removed from V and 5 bases from J, the gap between germline ends came to 19 bases. The CDR3 runs to 15 residues. The germline CDR1 and CDR2 sequences are MNHEY and SMNVEV (reference sequence). Here the CDR3 DNA reads TGTGCCAGCAGTCTAGCGGACAGAACTACAGACGAGCAGTACTTC. As protein: CASSLADRTTDEQYF.

The V gene is TRBV6-1, the J gene TRBJ1-1, with D tentatively TRBD1 (5 bases). The CDR3 consists of 15 residues. Germline V gene data show CDR1 as MNHNS and CDR2 as SASEGT. V lost 5 bases and J 4 bases, leaving 17 bases between the germline ends. This CDR3 is CASSRPRIGGTEAFF. CDR3 sequence (DNA): TGTGCCAGCAGTCGCCCACGAATCGGGGGCACTGAAGCTTTCTTT.

To note about this clonotype: A read error is possible here, since a much larger clone lies one base away. This sequence joins TRBV20-1 and TRBJ2-1; 13 bases are a match to TRBD2. CDR3 length: 16 residues. V lost 2 bases, J lost 2 bases, and 3 bases stayed unmatched. From germline, CDR1 is DFQATT and CDR2 SNEGSKA (reference sequence). CDR3 sequence reads: CSARRTSGGTYNEQFF. CDR3 coding DNA: TGCAGTGCTAGACGGACTAGCGGGGGTACCTACAATGAGCAGTTCTTC.

There are many counts of this clonotype. This sequence joins TRBV3-1 and TRBJ1-4; no firm D call. Germline values: CDR1 LGHDT, CDR2 YNNKEL (reference sequence). The CDR3 is 13 amino acids. Trimming took off 4 bases at V and 1 base at J, with 4 bases between the two ends. CDR3 loop: CASSPGTNEKLFF. CDR3 bases: TGTGCCAGCAGCCCCGGAACTAATGAAAAACTGTTTTTT.

The table lists this clonotype with many counts. V usage is TRBV2 and J usage is TRBJ2-7, with 8 bases fitting TRBD1. After removal of 4 bases from V and 5 bases from J, the junction contained 13 bases not matched to a gene. The CDR3 is 16 amino acids. The germline V gene encodes CDR1 SNHLY and CDR2 FYNNEI. CDR3 in DNA: TGTGCCAGCAGTGGTTCGTTGGACAGGGTGGTCCACGAGCAGTACTTC. Protein: CASSGSLDRVVHEQYF.

This clonotype has just a few counts. CDR3: CASSLMGENTEAFF. Written as DNA, the CDR3 is TGTGCCAGCAGCCTAATGGGGGAGAACACTGAAGCTTTCTTT. V gene TRBV4-2 combines with J gene TRBJ1-1, with a tentative D call TRBD1 (5 bases). Trimming stripped 4 bases from V and 1 base from J, with 10 bases between. The length of the CDR3 is 14 residues. Germline CDR1 is LGHNA and CDR2 is YNFKEQ.

The gene calls are TRBV12-3 or TRBV12-4 and TRBJ2-1; 7 positions agree with TRBD1. This CDR3 is built from 20 residues. V lost 2 bases and J lost 6; bases outside the gene matches: 22. As DNA, the CDR3 is TGTGCCAGCAGTTTACGGGGAGCACAGGGGAGTAGGTCTGGCCTCAATGAGCAGTTCTTC. It codes for CASSLRGAQGSRSGLNEQFF.